This T cell receptor beta chain is drawn from a study of cytomegalovirus exposure and HLA in healthy donors. For this clone: Its antigen is undetermined.

The PCR made use of 60 Vbeta and 13 Jbeta primers. Data came from immunoSEQ multiplex PCR; TCRdb stores just in-frame clones and leaves some out. The repertoire holds about 130,000 clones, with approximately 82% as singletons. Study-level findings and limits: A later analysis associated about 18,000 TCR beta sequences with HLA alleles at a 0.05 false discovery rate. High specificity and sensitivity for cytomegalovirus status were reported for the classifier. Presence/absence analysis assumed near-uniform sequencing depth across donors.

V was pared by 7 bases and J by 6 bases, with 6 bases of the junction left unmatched. Germline V CDR1 and CDR2: LNHDA, SQIVND (reference sequence). CDR3 size: 14 residues. Sequencing was performed on PBMCs. The chain couples TRBV19 to TRBJ2-1, with TRBD2 matching over 10 bases. The source of this sequence is a man between 18 and 29 years old in good health and CMV-seropositive. The CDR3 here is CASTRGLALNEQFF. The CDR3 DNA reads as TGTGCCAGTACCAGGGGACTAGCGCTCAATGAGCAGTTCTTC.